These 14 T cell receptor beta chains came from one sample sequenced in a study of blood T cell repertoires in COVID-19. Measured with immunoSEQ multiplex PCR; TCRdb has only the in-frame clones, and not every one. The table shows 400,000 or so clones, with around 90% occurring only once. Sequencing was done on a sample of PBMCs or T cells enriched from blood (not recorded which). These TCRs come from a woman aged 40 to 49 with acute COVID-19.

This chain links TRBV10-3 with TRBJ1-3; D is uncertain. Between the trimmed V and J ends, which lost 10 bases and 0 bases, there was a span of 10 bases. Germline V gene sequence: CDR1 ENHRY, CDR2 SYGVKD. This CDR3 contains 13 residues. CDR3 sequence: CATFGSSGNTIYF. The CDR3 DNA reads as TGTGCCACCTTCGGGTCCTCTGGAAACACCATATATTTT.

This sequence joins TRBV7-9 and TRBJ2-5, with 7 bases identical to TRBD1. Losses at the gene ends were 4 bases for V and 1 base for J; bases not matched to a gene: 3. The germline V gene has CDR1 SEHNR and CDR2 FQNEAQ (reference sequence). The CDR3 runs 14 residues. The chain's CDR3 is CASSSDRAQETQYF. The CDR3, as DNA: TGTGCCAGCAGCTCAGACAGGGCCCAAGAGACCCAGTACTTC.

This clone was picked up one time. This chain uses TRBV7-9 with TRBJ2-2, with D possibly being TRBD2 (6 bases). The CDR3 runs 15 residues. V lost 6 bases and J 4 bases, leaving 15 bases between the germline ends. CDR1 and CDR2 from the germline V gene are SEHNR and FQNEAQ (reference sequence). This CDR3 is CASRSGDFSTGELFF. In nucleotides, the CDR3 is TGTGCCAGCAGATCGGGGGACTTTTCCACCGGGGAGCTGTTTTTT.

CDR3 residues: CASSFSRDNGYTF. The CDR3, as DNA: TGCGCCAGCAGCTTTAGCAGGGATAACGGCTACACCTTC. This rearrangement joins TRBV5-1 to TRBJ1-2, with D possibly matching TRBD1 (5 bases). There are 13 residues in the CDR3. The germline V and J ends were trimmed by 2 bases and 8 bases, with 13 bases remaining between them. The germline gives CDR1 SGHRS, CDR2 YFSETQ.

The chain has TRBV5-1 and TRBJ1-3; no clear D. The germline V and J ends were trimmed by 0 bases and 4 bases, with 11 bases remaining between them. The germline CDR1 and CDR2 sequences are SGHRS and YFSETQ. The CDR3 is made up of 15 amino acids. The CDR3 loop is CASSLVTGYGNTIYF. CDR3 bases: TGCGCCAGCAGCTTGGTAACGGGGTACGGAAACACCATATATTTT.

V gene TRBV5-6 combines with J gene TRBJ2-7; 8 bases fit TRBD2. The CDR3 consists of 16 residues. The germline gives CDR1 SGHDT, CDR2 YYEEEE. Losses at the gene ends were 1 base for V and 2 bases for J; bases not matched to a gene: 8. This CDR3 reads CASSLLARGATYEQYF. The DNA for the CDR3 is TGTGCCAGCAGCTTGTTGGCGCGGGGGGCCACCTACGAGCAGTACTTC.

The chain carries TRBV7-2 and TRBJ1-5; D is unresolved. Trimming stripped 2 bases from V and 3 bases from J, with 11 bases between. CDR3 size: 15 residues. Germline V gene sequence: CDR1 SGHTA, CDR2 FQGNSA. The DNA for the CDR3 is TGTGCCAGCAGCTTAAGCGGGCAGATCAATCAGCCCCAGCATTTT. Encoded protein: CASSLSGQINQPQHF.

This CDR3 reads CASSLAGGRQTQYF. The CDR3, as DNA: TGTGCCAGCAGCTTGGCGGGGGGGCGACAGACCCAGTACTTC. V and J are TRBV5-6 and TRBJ2-5, with 8 positions matching TRBD2. The J segment lost 6 bases and the V segment lost 0 bases, leaving 4 bases of the junction unmatched. CDR1 SGHDT and CDR2 YYEEEE come from the germline V gene. The CDR3 covers 14 residues.

J is TRBJ1-5 and V is TRBV19, with a weak D call TRBD1 (5 bases). This CDR3 spans 15 amino acids. CDR1 and CDR2 from the germline V gene are LNHDA and SQIVND (reference sequence). V was trimmed by 5 bases and J by 5 bases, leaving 16 bases between them. CDR3 in DNA: TGTGCCAGTAGTGACCCGACCGAAGGGGATCAGCCCCAGCATTTT. It codes for CASSDPTEGDQPQHF.

The V and J genes are TRBV9 and TRBJ2-3; 10 bases line up with TRBD2. Per germline, CDR1 SGDLS and CDR2 YYNGEE. With 0 bases clipped from V and 7 bases from J, the junction kept 11 bases outside the gene matches. The CDR3 totals 17 residues. The CDR3 loop reads CASSVDVIAGGMNTQYF. The CDR3 DNA sequence: TGTGCCAGCAGCGTAGACGTTATAGCGGGGGGTATGAATACGCAGTATTTT.

This CDR3 reads CSASHGAPSGYTF. In nucleotides, the CDR3 is TGCAGTGCTAGTCATGGGGCGCCGAGCGGCTACACCTTC. The chain recombines TRBV20-1 with TRBJ1-2; a possible D gene is TRBD1 (5 bases). V lost 3 bases to trimming and J lost 8 bases, with 16 bases between them. This CDR3 comprises 13 residues. Germline CDR1 and CDR2: DFQATT and SNEGSKA (reference sequence).

This sequence joins TRBV30 and TRBJ1-4, with D tentatively TRBD1 (6 bases). From germline, CDR1 is GTSNPN and CDR2 SVGIG (reference sequence). The ends were cut back, 4 bases at V and 7 bases at J, with 13 bases in the middle. The CDR3 totals 13 residues. The CDR3 DNA is TGTGCCTGGAAGACGGGGGGCGGTGAAAAACTGTTTTTT. Protein product: CAWKTGGGEKLFF.

This rearrangement joins TRBV24-1 to TRBJ1-2; 9 positions agree with TRBD1. Unmatched junction bases numbered 6, after V lost 4 bases and J lost 1 base. The CDR3 has 16 amino acids. Germline V lookup: CDR1 KGHDR, CDR2 SFDVKD. CDR3: CATSDRKGQGNYGYTF. CDR3 in DNA: TGTGCCACCAGTGACCGGAAGGGACAGGGTAACTATGGCTACACCTTC.

The chain employs TRBV4-2 and TRBJ2-3; 7 bases agree with TRBD1. The germline CDR1 and CDR2 sequences are LGHNA and YNFKEQ. With 3 bases clipped from V and 0 bases from J, the junction kept 6 bases outside the gene matches. The CDR3 contains 16 residues. The CDR3 DNA is TGTGCCAGCAGCCATTCGCCGGGACAGAGCACAGATACGCAGTATTTT. It yields the protein CASSHSPGQSTDTQYF.